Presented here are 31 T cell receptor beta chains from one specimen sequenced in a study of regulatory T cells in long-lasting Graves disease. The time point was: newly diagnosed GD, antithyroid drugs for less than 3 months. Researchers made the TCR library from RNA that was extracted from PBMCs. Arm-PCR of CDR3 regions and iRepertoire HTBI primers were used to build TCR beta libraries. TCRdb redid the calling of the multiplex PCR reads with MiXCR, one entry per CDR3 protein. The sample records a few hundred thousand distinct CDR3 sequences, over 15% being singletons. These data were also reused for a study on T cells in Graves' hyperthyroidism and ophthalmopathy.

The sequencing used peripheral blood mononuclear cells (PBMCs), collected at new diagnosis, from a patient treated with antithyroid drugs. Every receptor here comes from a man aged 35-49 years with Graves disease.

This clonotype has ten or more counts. In DNA form, the CDR3 reads TGTGCCAGCAGCGTATACAAAGAGACCCAGTACTTC. Residues: CASSVYKETQYF. The chain joins TRBV12-3 or TRBV12-4 to TRBJ2-5; no reliable D call. Between the trimmed V and J ends, which lost 6 bases and 3 bases, there was a span of 8 bases. The CDR3 totals 12 residues.

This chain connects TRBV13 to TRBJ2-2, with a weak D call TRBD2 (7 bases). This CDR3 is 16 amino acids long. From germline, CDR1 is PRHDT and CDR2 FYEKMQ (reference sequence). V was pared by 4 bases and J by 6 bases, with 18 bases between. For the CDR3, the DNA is TGTGCCAGCAGCTCAAGGGAGGGGGGCAACGCCGGGGAGCTGTTTTTT. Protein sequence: CASSSREGGNAGELFF.

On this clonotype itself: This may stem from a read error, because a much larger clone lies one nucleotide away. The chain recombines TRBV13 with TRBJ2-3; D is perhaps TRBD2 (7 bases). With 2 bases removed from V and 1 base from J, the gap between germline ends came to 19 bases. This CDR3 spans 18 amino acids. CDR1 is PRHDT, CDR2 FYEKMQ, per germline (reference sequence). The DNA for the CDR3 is TGTGCCAGCAGCTTATTTCCAGTGCGGGGGCCAGGCACAGATACGCAGTATTTT. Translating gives CASSLFPVRGPGTDTQYF. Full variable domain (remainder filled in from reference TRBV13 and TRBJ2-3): AAGVIQSPRHLIKEKRETATLKCYPIPRHDTVYWYQQGPGQDPQFLISFYEKMQSDKGSIPDRFSAQQFSDYHSELNMSSLELGDSALYFCASSLFPVRGPGTDTQYFGPGTRLTVL.

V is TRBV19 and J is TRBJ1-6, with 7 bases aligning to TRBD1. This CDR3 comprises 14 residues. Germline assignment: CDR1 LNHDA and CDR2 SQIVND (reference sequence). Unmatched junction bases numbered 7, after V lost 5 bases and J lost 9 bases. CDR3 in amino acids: CASSVPGQLSPLHF. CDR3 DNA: TGTGCCAGTAGTGTACCGGGACAGCTTTCACCCCTCCACTTT. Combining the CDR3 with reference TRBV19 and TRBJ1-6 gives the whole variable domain DGGITQSPKYLFRKEGQNVTLSCEQNLNHDAMYWYRQDPGQGLRLIYYSQIVNDFQKGDIAEGYSVSREKKESFPLTVTSAQKNPTAFYLCASSVPGQLSPLHFGNGTRLTVT.

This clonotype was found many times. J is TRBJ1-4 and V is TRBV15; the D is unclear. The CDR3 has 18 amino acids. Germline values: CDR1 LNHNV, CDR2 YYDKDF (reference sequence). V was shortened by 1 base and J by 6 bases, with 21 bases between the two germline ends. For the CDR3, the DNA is TGTGCCACCAGCAGAGCTCCGGACCCCGTAAACCGTTATGAAAAACTGTTTTTT. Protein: CATSRAPDPVNRYEKLFF.

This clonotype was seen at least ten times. In DNA form, the CDR3 reads TGTGCCAGCAGGGATAGGGGACGGAATAATTCACCCCTCCACTTT. It encodes CASRDRGRNNSPLHF. The V call is TRBV2, the J call TRBJ1-6; D perhaps matches TRBD1 (5 bases). The CDR3 length is 15 residues. Germline CDR1 is SNHLY and CDR2 is FYNNEI. V dropped 6 bases and J dropped 5 bases, with 14 bases sitting between them.

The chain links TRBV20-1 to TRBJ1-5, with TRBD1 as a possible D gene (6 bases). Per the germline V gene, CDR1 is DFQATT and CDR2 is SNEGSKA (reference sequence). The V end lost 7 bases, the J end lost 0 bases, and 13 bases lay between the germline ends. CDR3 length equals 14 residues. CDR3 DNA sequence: TGCAGTGGTCTCAGGGGTAATAGCAATCAGCCCCAGCATTTT. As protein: CSGLRGNSNQPQHF.

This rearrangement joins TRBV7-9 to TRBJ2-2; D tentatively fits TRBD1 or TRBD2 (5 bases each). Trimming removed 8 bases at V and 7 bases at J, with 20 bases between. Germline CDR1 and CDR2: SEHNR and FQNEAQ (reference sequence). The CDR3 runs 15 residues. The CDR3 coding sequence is TGTGCCAGCGGCTCCGGGGCAGGGTACGGCGGGGAGCTGTTTTTT. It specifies CASGSGAGYGGELFF.

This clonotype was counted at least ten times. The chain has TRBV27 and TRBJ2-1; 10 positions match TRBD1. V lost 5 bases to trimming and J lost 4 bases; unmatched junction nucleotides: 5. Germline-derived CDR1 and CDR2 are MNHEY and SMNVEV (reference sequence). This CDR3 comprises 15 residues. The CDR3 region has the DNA TGTGCCAGCAGTACCCGGGACAGGGGATACAATGAGCAGTTCTTC. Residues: CASSTRDRGYNEQFF.

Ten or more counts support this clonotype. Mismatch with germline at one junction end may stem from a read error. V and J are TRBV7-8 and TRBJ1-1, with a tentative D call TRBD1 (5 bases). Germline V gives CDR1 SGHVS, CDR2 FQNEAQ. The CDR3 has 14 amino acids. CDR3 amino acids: CAGSDRDSFTEAFF. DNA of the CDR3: TGTGCCGGCAGCGACCGGGACTCTTTCACTGAAGCTTTCTTT.

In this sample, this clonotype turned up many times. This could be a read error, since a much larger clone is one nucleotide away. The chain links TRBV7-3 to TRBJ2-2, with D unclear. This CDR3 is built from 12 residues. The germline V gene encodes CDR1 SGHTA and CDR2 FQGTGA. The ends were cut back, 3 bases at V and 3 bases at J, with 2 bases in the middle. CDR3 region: CASSFDTGELFF. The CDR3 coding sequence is TGTGCCAGCAGCTTCGACACCGGGGAGCTGTTTTTT.

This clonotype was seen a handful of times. The CDR3 region has the DNA TGCGCCAGCAGCCTCGGGACAGGGCTTTACAATGAGCAGTTCTTC. Translation: CASSLGTGLYNEQFF. This sequence joins TRBV5-1 and TRBJ2-1; 9 bases map to TRBD1. V was clipped by 4 bases and J by 4 bases; unmatched bases: 6. CDR1 and CDR2 (germline): SGHRS, YFSETQ. The CDR3 extends over 15 amino acids. The variable domain in full, with the rest retrieved from reference TRBV5-1 and TRBJ2-1, is KAGVTQTPRYLIKTRGQQVTLSCSPISGHRSVSWYQQTPGQGLQFLFEYFSETQRNKGNFPGRFSGRQFSNSRSEMNVSTLELGDSALYLCASSLGTGLYNEQFFGPGTRLTVL.

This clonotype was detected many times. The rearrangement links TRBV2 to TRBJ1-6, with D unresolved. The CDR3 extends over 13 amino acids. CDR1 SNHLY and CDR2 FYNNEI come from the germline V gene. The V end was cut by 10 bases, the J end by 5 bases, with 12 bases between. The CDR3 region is CATEAENNSPLHF. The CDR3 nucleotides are TGTGCCACTGAGGCAGAGAATAATTCACCCCTCCACTTT.

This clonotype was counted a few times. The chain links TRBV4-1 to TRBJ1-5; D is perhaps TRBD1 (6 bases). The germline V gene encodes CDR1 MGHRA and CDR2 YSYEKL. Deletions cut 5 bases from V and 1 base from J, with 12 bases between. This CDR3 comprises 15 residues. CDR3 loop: CASSWEGGSNQPQHF. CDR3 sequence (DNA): TGCGCCAGCAGCTGGGAGGGGGGAAGCAATCAGCCCCAGCATTTT.

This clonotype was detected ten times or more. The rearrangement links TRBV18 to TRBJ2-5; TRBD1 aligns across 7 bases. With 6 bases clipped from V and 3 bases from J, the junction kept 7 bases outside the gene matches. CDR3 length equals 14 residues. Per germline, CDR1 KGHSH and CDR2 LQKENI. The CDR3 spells CASSLNRGEETQYF. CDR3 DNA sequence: TGTGCCAGCTCGCTCAACAGGGGTGAAGAGACCCAGTACTTC.

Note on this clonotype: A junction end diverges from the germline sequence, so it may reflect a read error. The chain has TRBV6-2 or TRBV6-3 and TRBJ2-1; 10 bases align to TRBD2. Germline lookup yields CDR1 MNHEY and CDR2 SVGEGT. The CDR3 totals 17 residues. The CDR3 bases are TGTGCCAGCAGCTACTCGACCCGCCTAGCGGGGGATAATAAGCAGTTCTTC. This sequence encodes CASSYSTRLAGDNKQFF.

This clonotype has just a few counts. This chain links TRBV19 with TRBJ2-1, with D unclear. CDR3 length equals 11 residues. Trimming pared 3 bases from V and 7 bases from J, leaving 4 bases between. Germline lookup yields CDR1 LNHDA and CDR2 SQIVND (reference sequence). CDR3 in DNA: TGTGCCAGTAGTATGAGGAATGAGCAGTTCTTC. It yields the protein CASSMRNEQFF.

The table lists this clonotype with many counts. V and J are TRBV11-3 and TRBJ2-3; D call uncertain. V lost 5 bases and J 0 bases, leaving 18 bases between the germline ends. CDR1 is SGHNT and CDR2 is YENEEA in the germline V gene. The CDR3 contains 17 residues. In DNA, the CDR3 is TGTGCCAGCAGCCCCCAGGCGTACTACTCTAGCACAGATACGCAGTATTTT. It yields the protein CASSPQAYYSSTDTQYF.

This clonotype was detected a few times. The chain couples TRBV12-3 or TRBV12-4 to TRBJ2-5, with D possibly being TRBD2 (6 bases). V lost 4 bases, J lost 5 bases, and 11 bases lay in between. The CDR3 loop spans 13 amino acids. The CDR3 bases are TGTGCCAGCAGTTGGTCCGGAGGGGAGACCCAGTACTTC. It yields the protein CASSWSGGETQYF.

The CDR3 region has the DNA TGTGCCAGCAGACGGGGGGCCACCTACGAGCAGTTCTTC. This sequence encodes CASRRGATYEQFF. The chain recombines TRBV2 with TRBJ2-1; possibly TRBD2 for D (7 bases). Trimming shortened V by 6 bases and J by 10 bases, and 16 bases separated the two germline ends. The length of the CDR3 is 13 residues. The germline gives CDR1 SNHLY, CDR2 FYNNEI.

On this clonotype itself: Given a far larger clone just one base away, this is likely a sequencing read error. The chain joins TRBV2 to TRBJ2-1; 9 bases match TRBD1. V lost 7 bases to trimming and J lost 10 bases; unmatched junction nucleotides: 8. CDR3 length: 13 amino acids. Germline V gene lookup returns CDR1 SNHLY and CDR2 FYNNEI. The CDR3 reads CASTGTGRNEQFF. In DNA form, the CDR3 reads TGTGCCAGCACTGGGACAGGGCGGAACGAGCAGTTCTTC.

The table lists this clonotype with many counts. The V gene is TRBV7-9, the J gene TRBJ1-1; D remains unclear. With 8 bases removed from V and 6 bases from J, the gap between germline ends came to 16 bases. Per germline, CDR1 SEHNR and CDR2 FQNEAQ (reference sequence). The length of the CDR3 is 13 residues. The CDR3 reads CASYLLGGSEAFF. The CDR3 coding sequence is TGTGCCAGCTACTTACTCGGAGGATCTGAAGCTTTCTTT.

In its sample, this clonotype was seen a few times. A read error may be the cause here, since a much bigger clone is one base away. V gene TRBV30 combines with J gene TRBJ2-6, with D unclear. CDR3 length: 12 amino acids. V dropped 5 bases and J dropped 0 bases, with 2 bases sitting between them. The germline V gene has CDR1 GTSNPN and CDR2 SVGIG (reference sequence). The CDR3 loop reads CAWGSGANVLTF. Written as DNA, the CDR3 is TGTGCCTGGGGCTCTGGGGCCAACGTCCTGACTTTC.

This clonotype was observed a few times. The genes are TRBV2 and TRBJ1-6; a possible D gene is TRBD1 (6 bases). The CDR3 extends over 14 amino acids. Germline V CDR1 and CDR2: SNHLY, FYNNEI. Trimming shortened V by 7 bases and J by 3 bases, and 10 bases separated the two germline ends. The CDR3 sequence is CASTGQNYNSPLHF. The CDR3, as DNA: TGTGCCAGCACCGGACAGAACTATAATTCACCCCTCCACTTT. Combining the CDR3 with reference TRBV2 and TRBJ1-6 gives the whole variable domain EPEVTQTPSHQVTQMGQEVILRCVPISNHLYFYWYRQILGQKVEFLVSFYNNEISEKSEIFDDQFSVERPDGSNFTLKIRSTKLEDSAMYFCASTGQNYNSPLHFGNGTRLTVT.

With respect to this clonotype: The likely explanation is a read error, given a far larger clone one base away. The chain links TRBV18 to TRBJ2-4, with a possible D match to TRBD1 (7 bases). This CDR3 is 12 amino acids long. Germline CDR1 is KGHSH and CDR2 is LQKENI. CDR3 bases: TGTGCCAGCTCACTCAGGGGGGATGAGCAGTCCTTC. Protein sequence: CASSLRGDEQSF.

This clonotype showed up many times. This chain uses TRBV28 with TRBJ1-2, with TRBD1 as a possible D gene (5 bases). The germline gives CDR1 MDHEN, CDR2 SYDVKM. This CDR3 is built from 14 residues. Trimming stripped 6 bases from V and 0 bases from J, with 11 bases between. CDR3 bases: TGTGCCAGCAGACGACAGCAGTCTAACTATGGCTACACCTTC. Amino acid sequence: CASRRQQSNYGYTF.

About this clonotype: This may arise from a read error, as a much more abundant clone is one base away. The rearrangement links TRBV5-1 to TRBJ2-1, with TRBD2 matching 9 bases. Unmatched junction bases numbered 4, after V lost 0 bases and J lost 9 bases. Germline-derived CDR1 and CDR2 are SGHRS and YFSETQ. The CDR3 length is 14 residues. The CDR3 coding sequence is TGCGCCAGCAGCTTGGTCGCGGGGGGGCGTGAGCAGTTCTTC. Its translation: CASSLVAGGREQFF.

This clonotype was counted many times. In DNA form, the CDR3 reads TGTGCCAGCCTTTGGACGGTTGACGCCCACGGATTCCAAGAGACCCAGTACTTC. It specifies CASLWTVDAHGFQETQYF. The rearrangement uses TRBV27 and TRBJ2-5; no firm D call. The CDR3 runs 18 residues. Germline V gene lookup returns CDR1 MNHEY and CDR2 SMNVEV (reference sequence). Trimming removed 8 bases from V and 1 base from J, with 26 bases in between.

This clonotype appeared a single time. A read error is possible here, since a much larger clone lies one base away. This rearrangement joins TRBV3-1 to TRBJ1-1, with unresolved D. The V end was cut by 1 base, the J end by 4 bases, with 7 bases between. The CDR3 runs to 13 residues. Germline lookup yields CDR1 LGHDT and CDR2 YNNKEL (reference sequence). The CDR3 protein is CASSQVLSTEAFF. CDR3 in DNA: TGTGCCAGCAGCCAAGTTCTGAGCACTGAAGCTTTCTTT.

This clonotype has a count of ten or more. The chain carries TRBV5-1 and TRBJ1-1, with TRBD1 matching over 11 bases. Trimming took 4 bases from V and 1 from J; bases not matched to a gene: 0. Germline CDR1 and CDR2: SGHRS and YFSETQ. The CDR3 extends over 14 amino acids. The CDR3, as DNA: TGCGCCAGCAGCGGACAGGGGGCGAACACTGAAGCTTTCTTT. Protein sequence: CASSGQGANTEAFF.

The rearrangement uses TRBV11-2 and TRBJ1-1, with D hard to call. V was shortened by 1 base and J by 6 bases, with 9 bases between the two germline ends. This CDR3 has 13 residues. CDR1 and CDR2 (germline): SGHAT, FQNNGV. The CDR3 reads CASSLVGSAEAFF. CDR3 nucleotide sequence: TGTGCCAGCAGCTTAGTAGGCTCCGCTGAAGCTTTCTTT.